A selection of T cell receptor beta chains follows, all from one sample in a study of tumor-infiltrating lymphocytes in primary liver carcinoma. TCRdb itself ran the multiplex PCR reads through MiXCR, one entry per CDR3 protein. The sample holds about 210,000 distinct CDR3 sequences; approximately 80% are singletons and the top ten take 15% to 20%. Sequenced sample: tumor tissue from primary liver carcinoma. These receptors were obtained from a man aged 40-55 years with primary liver carcinoma and hepatitis B virus infection. Both conserved end residues are part of each CDR3. The D gene is left open where the match is weak. The size field is filled for only some rows; it gives once, few, many or a size class.

cdr3_aa cdr3_nt clone_size d_call j_call cdr3_length v_call
CASTRGSCTYEKYF TGTGCCAGCACCCGTGGGAGTTGCACCTACGAGAAGTACTTC few NA TRBJ2-7 14 TRBV11-2
CSVARQGSNAEAFF TGCAGCGTTGCAAGACAGGGATCTAACGCTGAAGCTTTCTTT NA TRBD1 TRBJ1-1 14 TRBV29-1
CASSSSGAGYEQYF TGTGCCAGCAGTTCCTCGGGCGCTGGCTACGAACAGTACTTC NA NA TRBJ2-7 14 TRBV6-5
CTSSYSSEREINTGERFF TGTACCAGCAGTTACTCGAGTGAGCGGGAGATAAACACCGGGGAGCGGTTTTTT NA TRBD2 TRBJ2-2 18 TRBV6-2/TRBV6-3
CANSGGWWLAGELFF TGTGCCAACAGTGGAGGCTGGTGGCTCGCCGGGGAGCTGTTTTTT once NA TRBJ2-2 15 TRBV6-1
CASSYTGPFSGSCF TGTGCCAGCAGCTATACGGGACCTTTCTCCGGGAGCTGTTTT few NA TRBJ2-2 14 TRBV11-1
CACSVIAGSRGEQYF TGTGCCTGTAGCGTAATCGCGGGGAGTCGGGGGGAGCAGTACTTC NA NA TRBJ2-7 15 TRBV7-8
CSVEVTWGEGEQYF TGCAGCGTAGAGGTTACATGGGGCGAGGGCGAGCAGTACTTC NA NA TRBJ2-7 14 TRBV29-1
CASNLPAGGPTDTRYF TGTGCCAGCAACTTGCCCGCGGGAGGGCCCACAGATACGCGGTATTTT NA TRBD2 TRBJ2-3 16 TRBV5-4
CASSSLGLAGVDTQYF TGTGCCAGCAGTTCCCTGGGACTAGCGGGAGTGGATACACAGTATTTT NA TRBD2 TRBJ2-3 16 TRBV11-2
CAITGTGSSNQPQHF TGTGCCATCACTGGAACAGGGTCTAGCAATCAGCCCCAGCACTTT NA NA TRBJ1-5 15 TRBV10-3
CDSSLDDSPNIGYTF TGTGACAGCAGCCTAGATGACAGCCCTAATATTGGTTACACCTTC NA NA TRBJ1-2 15 TRBV4-1
CASRLAGETYEQHF TGTGCCAGCAGATTAGCGGGAGAGACCTACGAGCAGCACTTC NA TRBD2 TRBJ2-7 14 TRBV6-2/TRBV6-3
CACSQDPSGRDMQYF TGCGCCTGCAGCCAAGATCCAAGTGGAAGGGATATGCAGTATTTT NA NA TRBJ2-3 15 TRBV4-1
CSTSKARNSPLHF TGCAGCACTTCGAAGGCCAGAAATTCACCCCTTCACTTT NA NA TRBJ1-6 13 TRBV29-1
CASSFIRSSYNSPLHF TGTGCCAGCAGCTTTATTAGGAGCTCCTATAATTCACCCCTCCACTTT many NA TRBJ1-6 16 TRBV7-8
CIVVSSVNKPQHF TGCATCGTTGTGAGTAGTGTTAATAAGCCCCAGCATTTT NA NA TRBJ1-5 13 TRBV29-1
CASSADSDTGELFF TGTGCCAGCAGCGCAGACTCGGACACCGGGGAGCTATTTTTC NA NA TRBJ2-2 14 TRBV11-2
CASSFYSDSNQPQHF TGTGCCAGCAGCTTTTACAGTGATAGCAATCAGCCCCAGCATTTT few NA TRBJ1-5 15 TRBV7-2
CATYDVAEQFF TGTGCCACCTACGATGTCGCCGAGCAGTTCTTC NA NA TRBJ2-1 11 TRBV28
CANSLSYEQYF TGTGCCAACAGCTTGTCATACGAGCAGTACTTC NA NA TRBJ2-7 11 TRBV7-8
CAGNSELYNEQFF TGTGCCGGCAACTCAGAATTATACAATGAACAGTTCTTC NA NA TRBJ2-1 13 TRBV11-2